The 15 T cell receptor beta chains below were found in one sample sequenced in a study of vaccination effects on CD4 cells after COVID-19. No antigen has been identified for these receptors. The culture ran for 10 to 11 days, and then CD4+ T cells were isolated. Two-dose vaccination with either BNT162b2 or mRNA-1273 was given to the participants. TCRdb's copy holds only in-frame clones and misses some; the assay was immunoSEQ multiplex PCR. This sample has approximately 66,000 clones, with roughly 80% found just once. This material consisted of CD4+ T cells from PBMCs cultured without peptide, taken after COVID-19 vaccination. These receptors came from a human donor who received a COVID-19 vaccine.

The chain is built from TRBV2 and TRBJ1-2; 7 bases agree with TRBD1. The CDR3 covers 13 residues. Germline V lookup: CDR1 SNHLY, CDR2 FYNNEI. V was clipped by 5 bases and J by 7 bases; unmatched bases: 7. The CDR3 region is CASSLAQGSGYTF. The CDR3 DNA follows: TGTGCCAGCAGTCTGGCACAGGGGTCTGGCTACACCTTC.

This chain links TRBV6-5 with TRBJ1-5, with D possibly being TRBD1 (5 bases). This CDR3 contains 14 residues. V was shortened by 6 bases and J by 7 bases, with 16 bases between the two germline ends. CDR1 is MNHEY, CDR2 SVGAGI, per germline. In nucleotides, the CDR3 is TGTGCCAGCAGCCGAGCGGGGGGAGGGCAGCCCCAGCATTTT. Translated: CASSRAGGGQPQHF.

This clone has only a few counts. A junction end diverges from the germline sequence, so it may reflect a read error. The CDR3 nucleotides are TGTGCCAGCAGTTTATCACAGTTT. It translates to CASSLSQF. This chain links TRBV12-3 or TRBV12-4 with TRBJ2-3; no reliable D call. The CDR3 is made up of 8 amino acids.

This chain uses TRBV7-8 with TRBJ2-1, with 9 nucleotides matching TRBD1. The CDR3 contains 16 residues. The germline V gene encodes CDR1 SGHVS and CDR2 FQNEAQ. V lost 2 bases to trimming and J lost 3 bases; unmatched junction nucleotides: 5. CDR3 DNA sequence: TGTGCCAGCAGCTTAACTCCGGGACAGGGCTACAATGAGCAGTTCTTC. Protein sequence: CASSLTPGQGYNEQFF.

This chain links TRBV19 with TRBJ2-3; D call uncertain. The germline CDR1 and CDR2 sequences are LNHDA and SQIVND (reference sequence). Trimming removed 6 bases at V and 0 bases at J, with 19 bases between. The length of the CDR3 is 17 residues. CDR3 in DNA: TGTGCCAGTAGCGCAAGACCAACCACCTCTAGCACAGATACGCAGTATTTT. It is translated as CASSARPTTSSTDTQYF.

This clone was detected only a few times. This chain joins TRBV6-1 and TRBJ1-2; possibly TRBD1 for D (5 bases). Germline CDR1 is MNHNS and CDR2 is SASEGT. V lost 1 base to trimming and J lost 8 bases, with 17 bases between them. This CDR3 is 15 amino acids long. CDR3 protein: CASSEVTIRSGGYTF. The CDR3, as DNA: TGTGCCAGCAGTGAAGTAACGATTCGATCAGGGGGCTACACCTTC.

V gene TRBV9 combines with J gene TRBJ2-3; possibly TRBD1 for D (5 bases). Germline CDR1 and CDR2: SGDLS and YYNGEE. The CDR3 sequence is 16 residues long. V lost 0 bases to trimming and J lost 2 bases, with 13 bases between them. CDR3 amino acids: CASSVGDSLPTDTQYF. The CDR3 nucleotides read TGTGCCAGCAGCGTAGGTGACAGCCTCCCCACAGATACGCAGTATTTT.

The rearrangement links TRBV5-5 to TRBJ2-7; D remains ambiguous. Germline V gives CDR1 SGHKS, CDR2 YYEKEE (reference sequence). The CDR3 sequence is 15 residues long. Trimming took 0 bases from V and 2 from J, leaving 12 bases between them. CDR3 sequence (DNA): TGTGCCAGCAGCTTGGCCGCAGGAGATCCCTACGAGCAGTACGTC. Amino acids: CASSLAAGDPYEQYV.

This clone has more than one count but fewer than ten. In DNA, the CDR3 is TGTGCCAGCAGCTTACTTTCACAGGGGGAGCAGTTCTTC. This encodes CASSLLSQGEQFF. The chain couples TRBV7-3 to TRBJ2-1; TRBD1 agrees at 7 bases. The length of the CDR3 is 13 residues. Germline V lookup: CDR1 SGHTA, CDR2 FQGTGA. The V segment lost 2 bases and the J segment 10 bases; nucleotides outside the gene matches: 5.

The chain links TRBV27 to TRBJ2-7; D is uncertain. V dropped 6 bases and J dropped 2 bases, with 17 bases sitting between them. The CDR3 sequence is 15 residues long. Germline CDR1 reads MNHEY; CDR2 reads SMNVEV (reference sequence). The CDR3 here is CASSPDPGPPYEQYV. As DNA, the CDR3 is TGTGCCAGCAGCCCCGATCCCGGACCCCCCTACGAGCAGTACGTC.

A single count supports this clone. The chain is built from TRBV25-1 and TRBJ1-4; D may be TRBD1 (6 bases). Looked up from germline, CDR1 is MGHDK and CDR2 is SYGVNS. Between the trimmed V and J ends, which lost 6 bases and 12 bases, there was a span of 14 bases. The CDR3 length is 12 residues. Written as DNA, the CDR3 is TGTGCCAGCAGAGAAGGGGGGCAGCAACTGTTTTTT. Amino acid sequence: CASREGGQQLFF.

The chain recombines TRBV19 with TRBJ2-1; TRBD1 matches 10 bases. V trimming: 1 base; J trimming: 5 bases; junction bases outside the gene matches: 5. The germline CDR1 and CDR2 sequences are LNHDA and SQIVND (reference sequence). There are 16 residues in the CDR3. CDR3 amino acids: CASSIVGTGVNNEQFF. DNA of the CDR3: TGTGCCAGTAGTATAGTCGGGACAGGGGTTAACAATGAGCAGTTCTTC. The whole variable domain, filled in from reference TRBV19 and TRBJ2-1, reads DGGITQSPKYLFRKEGQNVTLSCEQNLNHDAMYWYRQDPGQGLRLIYYSQIVNDFQKGDIAEGYSVSREKKESFPLTVTSAQKNPTAFYLCASSIVGTGVNNEQFFGPGTRLTVL.

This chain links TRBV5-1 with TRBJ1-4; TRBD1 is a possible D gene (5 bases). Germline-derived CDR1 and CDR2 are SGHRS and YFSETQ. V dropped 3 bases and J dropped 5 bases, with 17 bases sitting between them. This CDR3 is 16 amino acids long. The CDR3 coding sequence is TGCGCCAGCAGCTCAACAACGGGACGACCAAATGAAAAACTGTTTTTT. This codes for CASSSTTGRPNEKLFF.

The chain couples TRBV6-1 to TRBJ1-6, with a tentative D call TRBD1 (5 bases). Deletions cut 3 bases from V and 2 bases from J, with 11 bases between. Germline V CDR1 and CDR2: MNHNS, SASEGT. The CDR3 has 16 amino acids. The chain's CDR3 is CASSEWTQPYNSPLHF. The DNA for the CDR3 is TGTGCCAGCAGTGAGTGGACACAGCCCTATAATTCACCCCTCCACTTT.

Here the CDR3 DNA reads TGTGCCAGCAAGGGGGGCGCGGGTGAAAAACTGTTTTTT. Protein sequence: CASKGGAGEKLFF. This sequence joins TRBV6-5 and TRBJ1-4; D possibly corresponds to TRBD1 (6 bases). CDR3 length equals 13 residues. Germline CDR1 reads MNHEY; CDR2 reads SVGAGI. Trimming shortened V by 7 bases and J by 7 bases, and 13 bases separated the two germline ends.